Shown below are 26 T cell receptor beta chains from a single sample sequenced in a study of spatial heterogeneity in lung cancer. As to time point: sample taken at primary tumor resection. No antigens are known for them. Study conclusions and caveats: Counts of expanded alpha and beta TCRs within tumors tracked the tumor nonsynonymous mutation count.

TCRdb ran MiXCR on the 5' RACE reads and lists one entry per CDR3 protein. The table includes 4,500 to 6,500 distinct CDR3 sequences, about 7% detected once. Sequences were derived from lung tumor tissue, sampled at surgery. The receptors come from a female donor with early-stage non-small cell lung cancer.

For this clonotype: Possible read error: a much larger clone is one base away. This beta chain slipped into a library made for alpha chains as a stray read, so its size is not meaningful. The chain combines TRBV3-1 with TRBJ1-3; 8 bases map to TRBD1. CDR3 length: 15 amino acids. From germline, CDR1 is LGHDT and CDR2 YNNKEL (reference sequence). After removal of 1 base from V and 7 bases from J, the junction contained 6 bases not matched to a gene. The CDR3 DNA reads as TGTGCCAGCAGCCAAGTGAAGTCAGGGGGCAACACCATATATTTT. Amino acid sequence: CASSQVKSGGNTIYF.

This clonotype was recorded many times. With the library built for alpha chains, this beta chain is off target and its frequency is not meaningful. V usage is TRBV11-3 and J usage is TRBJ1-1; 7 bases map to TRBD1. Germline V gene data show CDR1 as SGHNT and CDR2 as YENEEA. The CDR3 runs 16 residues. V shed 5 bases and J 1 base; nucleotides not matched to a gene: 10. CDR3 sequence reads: CASSAGGGRENTEAFF. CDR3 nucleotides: TGTGCCAGCAGCGCAGGGGGAGGACGGGAGAACACTGAAGCTTTCTTT.

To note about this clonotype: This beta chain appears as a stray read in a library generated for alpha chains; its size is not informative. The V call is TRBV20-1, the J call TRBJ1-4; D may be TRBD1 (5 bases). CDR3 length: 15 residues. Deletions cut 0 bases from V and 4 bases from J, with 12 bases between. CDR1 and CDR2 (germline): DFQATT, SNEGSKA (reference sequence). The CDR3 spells CSARDRGAVNEKLFF. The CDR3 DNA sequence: TGCAGTGCTAGAGATAGAGGGGCCGTTAATGAAAAACTGTTTTTT.

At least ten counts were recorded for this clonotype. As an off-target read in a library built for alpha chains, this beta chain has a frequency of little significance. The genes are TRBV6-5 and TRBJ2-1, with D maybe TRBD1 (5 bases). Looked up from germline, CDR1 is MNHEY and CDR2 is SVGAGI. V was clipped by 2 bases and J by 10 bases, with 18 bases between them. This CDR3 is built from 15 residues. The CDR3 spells CASSYLRGASGEQFF. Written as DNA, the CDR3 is TGTGCCAGCAGTTACCTCCGTGGGGCTAGTGGGGAGCAGTTCTTC.

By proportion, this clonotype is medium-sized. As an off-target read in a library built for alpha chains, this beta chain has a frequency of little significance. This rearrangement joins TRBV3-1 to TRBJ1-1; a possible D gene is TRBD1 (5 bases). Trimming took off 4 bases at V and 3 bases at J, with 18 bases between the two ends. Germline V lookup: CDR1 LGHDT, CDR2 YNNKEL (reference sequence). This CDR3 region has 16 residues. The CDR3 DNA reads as TGTGCCAGCAGCCTAGGAAGAGGGACCAGGGACACTGAAGCTTTCTTT. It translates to CASSLGRGTRDTEAFF. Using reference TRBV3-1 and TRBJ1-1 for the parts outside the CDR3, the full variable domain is DTAVSQTPKYLVTQMGNDKSIKCEQNLGHDTMYWYKQDSKKFLKIMFSYNNKELIINETVPNRFSPKSPDKAHLNLHINSLELGDSAVYFCASSLGRGTRDTEAFFGQGTRLTVV.

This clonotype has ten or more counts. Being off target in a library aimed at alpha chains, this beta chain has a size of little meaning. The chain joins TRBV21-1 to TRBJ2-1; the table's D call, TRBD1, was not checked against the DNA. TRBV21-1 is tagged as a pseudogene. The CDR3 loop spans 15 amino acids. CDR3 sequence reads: CASSKGPWTNNEQFF. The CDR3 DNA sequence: TGTGCCAGCAGCAAGGGACCTTGGACGAACAATGAGCAGTTCTTC.

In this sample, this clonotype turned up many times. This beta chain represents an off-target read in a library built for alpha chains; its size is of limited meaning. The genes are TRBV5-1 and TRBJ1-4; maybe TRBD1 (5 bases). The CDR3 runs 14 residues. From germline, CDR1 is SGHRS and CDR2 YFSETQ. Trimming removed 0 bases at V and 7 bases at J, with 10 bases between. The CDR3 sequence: CASSLVQGGEKLFF. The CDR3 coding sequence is TGCGCCAGCAGCTTGGTCCAGGGAGGTGAAAAACTGTTTTTT.

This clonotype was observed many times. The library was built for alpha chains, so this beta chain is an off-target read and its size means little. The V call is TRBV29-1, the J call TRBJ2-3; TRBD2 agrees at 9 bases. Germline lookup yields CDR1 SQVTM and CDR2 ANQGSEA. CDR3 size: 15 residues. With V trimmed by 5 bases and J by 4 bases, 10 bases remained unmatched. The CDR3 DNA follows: TGCAGCGTTCCTTGGCGGGAGGGCCATGCAGATACGCAGTATTTT. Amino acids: CSVPWREGHADTQYF.

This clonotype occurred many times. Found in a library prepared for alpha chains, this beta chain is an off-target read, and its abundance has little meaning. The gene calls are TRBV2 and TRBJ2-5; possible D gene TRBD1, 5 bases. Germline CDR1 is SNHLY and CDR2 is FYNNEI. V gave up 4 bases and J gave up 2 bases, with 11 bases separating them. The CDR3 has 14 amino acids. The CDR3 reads CASSGNRRQETQYF. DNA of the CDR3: TGTGCCAGCAGTGGGAACAGGAGACAAGAGACCCAGTACTTC.

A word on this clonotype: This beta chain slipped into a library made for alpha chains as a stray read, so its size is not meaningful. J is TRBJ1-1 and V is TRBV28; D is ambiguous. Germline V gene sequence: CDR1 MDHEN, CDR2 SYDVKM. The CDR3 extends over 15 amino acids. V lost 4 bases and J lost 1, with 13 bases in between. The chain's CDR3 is CASSSPSGSNTEAFF. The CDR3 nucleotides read TGTGCCAGCAGTTCCCCCTCGGGGTCGAACACTGAAGCTTTCTTT.

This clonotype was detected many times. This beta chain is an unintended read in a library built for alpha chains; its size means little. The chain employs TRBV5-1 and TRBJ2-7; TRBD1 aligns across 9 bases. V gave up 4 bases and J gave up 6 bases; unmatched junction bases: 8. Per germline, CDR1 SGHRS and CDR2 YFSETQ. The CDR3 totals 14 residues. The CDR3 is CASSPGQGLVEQYF. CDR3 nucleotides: TGCGCCAGCAGCCCGGGACAGGGTCTTGTCGAGCAGTACTTC.

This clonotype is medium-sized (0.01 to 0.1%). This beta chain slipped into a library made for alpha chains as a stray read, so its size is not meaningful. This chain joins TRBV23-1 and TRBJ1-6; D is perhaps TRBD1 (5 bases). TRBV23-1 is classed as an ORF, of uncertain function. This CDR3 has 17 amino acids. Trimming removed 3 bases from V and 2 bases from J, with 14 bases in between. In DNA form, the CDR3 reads TGCGCCAGCAGTCACCCCGGGCAGGGCGCCTATAATTCACCCCTCCACTTT. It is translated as CASSHPGQGAYNSPLHF.

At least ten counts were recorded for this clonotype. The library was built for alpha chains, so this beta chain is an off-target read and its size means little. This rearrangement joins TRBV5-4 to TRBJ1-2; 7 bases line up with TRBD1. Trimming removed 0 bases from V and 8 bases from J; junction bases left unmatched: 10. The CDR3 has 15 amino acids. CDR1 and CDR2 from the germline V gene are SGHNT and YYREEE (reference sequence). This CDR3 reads CASSLANRGNIGYTF. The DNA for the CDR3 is TGTGCCAGCAGCTTGGCAAACAGGGGTAATATAGGCTACACCTTC. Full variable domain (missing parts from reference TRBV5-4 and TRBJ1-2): ETGVTQSPTHLIKTRGQQVTLRCSSQSGHNTVSWYQQALGQGPQFIFQYYREEENGRGNFPPRFSGLQFPNYSSELNVNALELDDSALYLCASSLANRGNIGYTFGSGTRLTVV.

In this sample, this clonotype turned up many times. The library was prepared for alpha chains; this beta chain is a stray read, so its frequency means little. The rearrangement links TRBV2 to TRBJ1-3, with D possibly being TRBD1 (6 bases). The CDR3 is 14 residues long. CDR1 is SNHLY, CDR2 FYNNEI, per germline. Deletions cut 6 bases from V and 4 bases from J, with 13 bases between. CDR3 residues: CASSITGTGNTIYF. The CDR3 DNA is TGTGCCAGCAGCATAACAGGGACCGGAAACACCATATATTTT. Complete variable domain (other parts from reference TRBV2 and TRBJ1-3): EPEVTQTPSHQVTQMGQEVILRCVPISNHLYFYWYRQILGQKVEFLVSFYNNEISEKSEIFDDQFSVERPDGSNFTLKIRSTKLEDSAMYFCASSITGTGNTIYFGEGSWLTVV.

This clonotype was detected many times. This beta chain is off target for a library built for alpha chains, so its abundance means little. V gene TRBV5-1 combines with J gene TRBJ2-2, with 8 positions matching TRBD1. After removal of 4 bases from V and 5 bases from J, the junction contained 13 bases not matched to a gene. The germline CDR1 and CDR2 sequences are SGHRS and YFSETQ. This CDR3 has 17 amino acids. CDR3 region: CASSVGPGGGRTGELFF. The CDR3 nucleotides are TGCGCCAGCAGCGTTGGCCCAGGGGGCGGTCGGACCGGGGAGCTGTTTTTT.

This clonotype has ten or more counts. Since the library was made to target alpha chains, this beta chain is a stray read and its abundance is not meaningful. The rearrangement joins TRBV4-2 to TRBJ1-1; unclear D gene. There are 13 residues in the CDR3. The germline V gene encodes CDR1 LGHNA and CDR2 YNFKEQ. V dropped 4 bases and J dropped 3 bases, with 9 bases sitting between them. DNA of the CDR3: TGTGCCAGCAGCCCTTCCATCGACACTGAAGCTTTCTTT. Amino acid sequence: CASSPSIDTEAFF.

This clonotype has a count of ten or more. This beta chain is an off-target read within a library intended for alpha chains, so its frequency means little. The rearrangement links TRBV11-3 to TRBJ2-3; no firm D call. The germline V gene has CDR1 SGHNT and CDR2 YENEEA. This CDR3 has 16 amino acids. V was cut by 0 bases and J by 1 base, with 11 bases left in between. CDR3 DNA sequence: TGTGCCAGCAGCTTAGATGCTACCTACGGCACAGATACGCAGTATTTT. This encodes CASSLDATYGTDTQYF.

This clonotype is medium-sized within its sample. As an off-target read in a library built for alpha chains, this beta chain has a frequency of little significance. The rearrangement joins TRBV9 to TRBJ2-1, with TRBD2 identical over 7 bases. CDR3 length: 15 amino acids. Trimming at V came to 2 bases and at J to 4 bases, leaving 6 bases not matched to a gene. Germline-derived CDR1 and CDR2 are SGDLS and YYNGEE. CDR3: CASSVRLAEYNEQFF. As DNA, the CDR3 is TGTGCCAGCAGCGTCCGTCTAGCGGAATACAATGAGCAGTTCTTC.

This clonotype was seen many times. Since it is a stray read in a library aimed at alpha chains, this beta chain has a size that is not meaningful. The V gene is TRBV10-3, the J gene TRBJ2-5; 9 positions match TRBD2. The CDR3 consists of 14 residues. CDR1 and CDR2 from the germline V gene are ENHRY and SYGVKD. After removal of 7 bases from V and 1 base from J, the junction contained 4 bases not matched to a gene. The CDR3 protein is CAIKGSGGQETQYF. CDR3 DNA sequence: TGTGCCATCAAGGGTAGCGGGGGCCAAGAGACCCAGTACTTC.

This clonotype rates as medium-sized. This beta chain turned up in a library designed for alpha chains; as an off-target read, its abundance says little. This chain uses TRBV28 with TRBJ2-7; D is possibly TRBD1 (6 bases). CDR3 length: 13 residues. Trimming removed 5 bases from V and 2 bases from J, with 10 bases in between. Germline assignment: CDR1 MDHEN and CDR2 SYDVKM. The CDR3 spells CASSLRGTYEQYV. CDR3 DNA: TGTGCCAGCAGTCTCAGGGGAACCTACGAGCAGTACGTC.

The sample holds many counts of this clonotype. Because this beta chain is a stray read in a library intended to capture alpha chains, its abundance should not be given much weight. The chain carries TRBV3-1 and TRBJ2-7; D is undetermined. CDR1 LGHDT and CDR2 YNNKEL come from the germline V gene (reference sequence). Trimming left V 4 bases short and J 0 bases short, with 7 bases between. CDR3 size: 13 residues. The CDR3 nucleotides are TGTGCCAGCAGCCGAGGCAGCTCCTACGAGCAGTACTTC. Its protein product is CASSRGSSYEQYF.

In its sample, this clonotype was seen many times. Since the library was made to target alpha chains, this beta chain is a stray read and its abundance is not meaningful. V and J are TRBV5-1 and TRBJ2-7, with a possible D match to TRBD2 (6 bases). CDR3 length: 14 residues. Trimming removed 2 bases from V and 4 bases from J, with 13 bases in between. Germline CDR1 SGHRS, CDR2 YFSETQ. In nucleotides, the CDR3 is TGCGCCAGCAGCTTACAAGCAGGGAGGTACGAGCAGTACTTC. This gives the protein CASSLQAGRYEQYF.

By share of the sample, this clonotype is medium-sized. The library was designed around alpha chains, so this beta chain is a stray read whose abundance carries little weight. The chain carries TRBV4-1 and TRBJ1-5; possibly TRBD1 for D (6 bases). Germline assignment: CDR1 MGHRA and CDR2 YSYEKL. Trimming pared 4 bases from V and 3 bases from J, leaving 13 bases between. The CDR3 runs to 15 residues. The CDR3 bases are TGCGCCAGCAGCCTCACCGACAGGATCAATCAGCCCCAGCATTTT. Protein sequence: CASSLTDRINQPQHF.

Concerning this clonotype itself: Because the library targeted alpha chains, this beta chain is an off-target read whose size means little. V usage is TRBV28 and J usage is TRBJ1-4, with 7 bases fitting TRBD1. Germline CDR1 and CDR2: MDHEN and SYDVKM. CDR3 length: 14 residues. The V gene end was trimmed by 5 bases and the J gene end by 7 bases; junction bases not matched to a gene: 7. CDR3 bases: TGTGCCAGCAGTCCAGGGGGTCCAGTTGAAAAACTGTTTTTT. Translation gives CASSPGGPVEKLFF.

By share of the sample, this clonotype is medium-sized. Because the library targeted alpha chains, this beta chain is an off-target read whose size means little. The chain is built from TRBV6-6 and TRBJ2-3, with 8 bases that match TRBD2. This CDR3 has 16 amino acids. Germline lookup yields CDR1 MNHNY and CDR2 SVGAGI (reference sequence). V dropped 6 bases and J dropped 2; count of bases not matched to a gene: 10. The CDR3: CASSLLSGGFTDTQYF. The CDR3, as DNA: TGTGCCAGCAGCCTCTTAAGCGGGGGATTCACAGATACGCAGTATTTT.

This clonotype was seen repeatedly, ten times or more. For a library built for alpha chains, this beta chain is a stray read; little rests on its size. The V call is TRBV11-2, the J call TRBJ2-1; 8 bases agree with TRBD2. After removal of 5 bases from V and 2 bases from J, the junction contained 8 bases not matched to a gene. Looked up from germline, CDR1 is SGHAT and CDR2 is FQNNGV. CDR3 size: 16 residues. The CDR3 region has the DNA TGTGCCAGCAGCCCTCGAGGTAGCGGGACCTACAATGAGCAGTTCTTC. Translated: CASSPRGSGTYNEQFF.